This T cell receptor beta chain was captured in a study of T cells in women clearing cervical HPV infection. The CDR3 length is 13 residues. Trimming pared 3 bases from V and 3 bases from J, leaving 10 bases between. Looked up from germline, CDR1 is SGHKS and CDR2 is YYEKEE (reference sequence). Some clones are missing from TCRdb's copy, which holds only in-frame ones; the method was immunoSEQ multiplex PCR. The sample holds 20,000 to 25,000 clones. On this clone itself: The CDR3 goes on 3 residues after the read ends, and that part is filled in from the germline J gene.

Sequenced material: blood buffy coat. The TCR was taken from a woman between 18 and 75 years old with a cervical HPV16 infection that either progressed to CIN3+ or cleared (not recorded which). The chain joins TRBV5-5 to TRBJ2-7; weak D call: TRBD1 (7 bases). CDR3 in amino acids: CASSYRGLYEQYF. CDR3 DNA (partial): TGTGCCAGCAGCTACAGGGGACTCTACGAG.